Listed here are 11 T cell receptor beta chains from one sample, sequenced in a study of blood T cell repertoires in COVID-19. The assay was immunoSEQ multiplex PCR, and TCRdb's table has in-frame clones only and misses some. This sample has 100,000 or so clones, with approximately 82% found just once. Source material: peripheral blood. The receptor source for this set is a man aged 45 to 65 with active or convalescent COVID-19.

J is TRBJ1-2 and V is TRBV6-5; 11 bases are shared with TRBD1. The CDR3 spans 15 residues. CDR1 and CDR2 from the germline V gene are MNHEY and SVGAGI. Unmatched junction bases numbered 5, after V lost 0 bases and J lost 8 bases. CDR3: CASSYSDRGLSGYTF. The CDR3 DNA follows: TGTGCCAGCAGTTACTCGGACAGGGGGCTTAGCGGCTACACCTTC.

The chain couples TRBV7-2 to TRBJ2-2, with 9 bases lining up with TRBD2. With V trimmed by 7 bases and J by 6 bases, 15 bases remained unmatched. The germline gives CDR1 SGHTA, CDR2 FQGNSA. The CDR3 is 17 amino acids. CDR3 region: CASTLGGGGARAGELFF. CDR3 nucleotides: TGTGCCAGCACCCTAGGCGGCGGGGGGGCCAGGGCCGGGGAGCTGTTTTTT.

The V and J genes are TRBV7-8 and TRBJ1-5; 10 nucleotides agree with TRBD1. In germline, CDR1 is SGHVS, CDR2 FQNEAQ. V lost 5 bases and J lost 1; bases outside the gene matches: 5. The length of the CDR3 is 16 residues. CDR3 sequence (DNA): TGTGCCAGCAGCCCCCGGGACAGGGGCAGCAATCAGCCCCAGCATTTT. It codes for CASSPRDRGSNQPQHF.

V is TRBV5-1 and J is TRBJ2-1; the D gene is possibly TRBD2 (5 bases). This CDR3 spans 15 amino acids. Trimming pared 2 bases from V and 6 bases from J, leaving 15 bases between. CDR1 is SGHRS, CDR2 YFSETQ, per germline. CDR3 nucleotides: TGCGCCAGCAGCTTTTCGACTACCGCCGCCAATGAGCAGTTCTTC. It yields the protein CASSFSTTAANEQFF.

This clone appeared once. This chain links TRBV19 with TRBJ1-5, with TRBD1 matching 7 bases. After removal of 3 bases from V and 3 bases from J, the junction contained 5 bases not matched to a gene. CDR1 is LNHDA, CDR2 SQIVND, per germline (reference sequence). The CDR3 spans 15 residues. CDR3 nucleotides: TGTGCCAGTAGTATTCAGACAGGGACCAATCAGCCCCAGCATTTT. This gives the protein CASSIQTGTNQPQHF.

This clone was observed a few times. The V gene is TRBV9, the J gene TRBJ1-4, with a tentative D call TRBD1 (5 bases). Trimming stripped 0 bases from V and 7 bases from J, with 10 bases between. Germline V gene data show CDR1 as SGDLS and CDR2 as YYNGEE. This CDR3 contains 14 residues. CDR3 protein: CASSVAQGGEKLFF. The CDR3 coding sequence is TGTGCCAGCAGCGTAGCCCAGGGAGGTGAAAAACTGTTTTTT.

The rearrangement joins TRBV5-1 to TRBJ2-5; 12 bases agree with TRBD1. V was pared by 4 bases and J by 4 bases, with 8 bases of the junction left unmatched. CDR3 length: 16 residues. The V gene's germline CDR1 is SGHRS and CDR2 YFSETQ. The CDR3 is CASSLGTGGVGETQYF. CDR3 nucleotide sequence: TGCGCCAGCAGCCTAGGGACAGGGGGCGTAGGAGAGACCCAGTACTTC. Full variable domain (missing parts from reference TRBV5-1 and TRBJ2-5): KAGVTQTPRYLIKTRGQQVTLSCSPISGHRSVSWYQQTPGQGLQFLFEYFSETQRNKGNFPGRFSGRQFSNSRSEMNVSTLELGDSALYLCASSLGTGGVGETQYFGPGTRLLVL.

The chain joins TRBV19 to TRBJ1-3, with no clear D. Germline CDR1 is LNHDA and CDR2 is SQIVND (reference sequence). V shed 3 bases and J shed 0 bases, with 12 bases lying between them. This CDR3 is 16 amino acids long. CDR3 in amino acids: CASSIGGHSSGNTIYF. CDR3 nucleotides: TGTGCCAGTAGTATCGGAGGTCACAGCTCTGGAAACACCATATATTTT.

The CDR3 spells CASRMTGAYEQYV. CDR3 bases: TGTGCCAGCAGAATGACAGGGGCCTACGAGCAGTACGTC. The V gene is TRBV6-5, the J gene TRBJ2-7; 8 bases are a match to TRBD1. Germline trimming cut 6 bases from V and 2 bases from J; bases unmatched to any gene: 3. The CDR3 covers 13 residues. Per the germline V gene, CDR1 is MNHEY and CDR2 is SVGAGI.

This sequence joins TRBV28 and TRBJ1-2, with 7 bases identical to TRBD1. Unmatched junction bases numbered 5, after V lost 6 bases and J lost 4 bases. This CDR3 is built from 13 residues. Germline CDR1 and CDR2: MDHEN and SYDVKM. CDR3 loop: CASRFTGVYGYTF. CDR3 nucleotide sequence: TGTGCCAGCAGGTTTACAGGGGTCTATGGCTACACCTTC.

This clone occurred a few times. V usage is TRBV5-4 and J usage is TRBJ1-3, with TRBD1 as a possible D gene (5 bases). The germline V and J ends were trimmed by 2 bases and 4 bases, with 10 bases remaining between them. The CDR3 covers 14 residues. Germline lookup yields CDR1 SGHNT and CDR2 YYREEE (reference sequence). The CDR3 region has the DNA TGTGCCAGCAGCTTCGAACAGGCGGGAAACACCATATATTTT. Its protein is CASSFEQAGNTIYF.